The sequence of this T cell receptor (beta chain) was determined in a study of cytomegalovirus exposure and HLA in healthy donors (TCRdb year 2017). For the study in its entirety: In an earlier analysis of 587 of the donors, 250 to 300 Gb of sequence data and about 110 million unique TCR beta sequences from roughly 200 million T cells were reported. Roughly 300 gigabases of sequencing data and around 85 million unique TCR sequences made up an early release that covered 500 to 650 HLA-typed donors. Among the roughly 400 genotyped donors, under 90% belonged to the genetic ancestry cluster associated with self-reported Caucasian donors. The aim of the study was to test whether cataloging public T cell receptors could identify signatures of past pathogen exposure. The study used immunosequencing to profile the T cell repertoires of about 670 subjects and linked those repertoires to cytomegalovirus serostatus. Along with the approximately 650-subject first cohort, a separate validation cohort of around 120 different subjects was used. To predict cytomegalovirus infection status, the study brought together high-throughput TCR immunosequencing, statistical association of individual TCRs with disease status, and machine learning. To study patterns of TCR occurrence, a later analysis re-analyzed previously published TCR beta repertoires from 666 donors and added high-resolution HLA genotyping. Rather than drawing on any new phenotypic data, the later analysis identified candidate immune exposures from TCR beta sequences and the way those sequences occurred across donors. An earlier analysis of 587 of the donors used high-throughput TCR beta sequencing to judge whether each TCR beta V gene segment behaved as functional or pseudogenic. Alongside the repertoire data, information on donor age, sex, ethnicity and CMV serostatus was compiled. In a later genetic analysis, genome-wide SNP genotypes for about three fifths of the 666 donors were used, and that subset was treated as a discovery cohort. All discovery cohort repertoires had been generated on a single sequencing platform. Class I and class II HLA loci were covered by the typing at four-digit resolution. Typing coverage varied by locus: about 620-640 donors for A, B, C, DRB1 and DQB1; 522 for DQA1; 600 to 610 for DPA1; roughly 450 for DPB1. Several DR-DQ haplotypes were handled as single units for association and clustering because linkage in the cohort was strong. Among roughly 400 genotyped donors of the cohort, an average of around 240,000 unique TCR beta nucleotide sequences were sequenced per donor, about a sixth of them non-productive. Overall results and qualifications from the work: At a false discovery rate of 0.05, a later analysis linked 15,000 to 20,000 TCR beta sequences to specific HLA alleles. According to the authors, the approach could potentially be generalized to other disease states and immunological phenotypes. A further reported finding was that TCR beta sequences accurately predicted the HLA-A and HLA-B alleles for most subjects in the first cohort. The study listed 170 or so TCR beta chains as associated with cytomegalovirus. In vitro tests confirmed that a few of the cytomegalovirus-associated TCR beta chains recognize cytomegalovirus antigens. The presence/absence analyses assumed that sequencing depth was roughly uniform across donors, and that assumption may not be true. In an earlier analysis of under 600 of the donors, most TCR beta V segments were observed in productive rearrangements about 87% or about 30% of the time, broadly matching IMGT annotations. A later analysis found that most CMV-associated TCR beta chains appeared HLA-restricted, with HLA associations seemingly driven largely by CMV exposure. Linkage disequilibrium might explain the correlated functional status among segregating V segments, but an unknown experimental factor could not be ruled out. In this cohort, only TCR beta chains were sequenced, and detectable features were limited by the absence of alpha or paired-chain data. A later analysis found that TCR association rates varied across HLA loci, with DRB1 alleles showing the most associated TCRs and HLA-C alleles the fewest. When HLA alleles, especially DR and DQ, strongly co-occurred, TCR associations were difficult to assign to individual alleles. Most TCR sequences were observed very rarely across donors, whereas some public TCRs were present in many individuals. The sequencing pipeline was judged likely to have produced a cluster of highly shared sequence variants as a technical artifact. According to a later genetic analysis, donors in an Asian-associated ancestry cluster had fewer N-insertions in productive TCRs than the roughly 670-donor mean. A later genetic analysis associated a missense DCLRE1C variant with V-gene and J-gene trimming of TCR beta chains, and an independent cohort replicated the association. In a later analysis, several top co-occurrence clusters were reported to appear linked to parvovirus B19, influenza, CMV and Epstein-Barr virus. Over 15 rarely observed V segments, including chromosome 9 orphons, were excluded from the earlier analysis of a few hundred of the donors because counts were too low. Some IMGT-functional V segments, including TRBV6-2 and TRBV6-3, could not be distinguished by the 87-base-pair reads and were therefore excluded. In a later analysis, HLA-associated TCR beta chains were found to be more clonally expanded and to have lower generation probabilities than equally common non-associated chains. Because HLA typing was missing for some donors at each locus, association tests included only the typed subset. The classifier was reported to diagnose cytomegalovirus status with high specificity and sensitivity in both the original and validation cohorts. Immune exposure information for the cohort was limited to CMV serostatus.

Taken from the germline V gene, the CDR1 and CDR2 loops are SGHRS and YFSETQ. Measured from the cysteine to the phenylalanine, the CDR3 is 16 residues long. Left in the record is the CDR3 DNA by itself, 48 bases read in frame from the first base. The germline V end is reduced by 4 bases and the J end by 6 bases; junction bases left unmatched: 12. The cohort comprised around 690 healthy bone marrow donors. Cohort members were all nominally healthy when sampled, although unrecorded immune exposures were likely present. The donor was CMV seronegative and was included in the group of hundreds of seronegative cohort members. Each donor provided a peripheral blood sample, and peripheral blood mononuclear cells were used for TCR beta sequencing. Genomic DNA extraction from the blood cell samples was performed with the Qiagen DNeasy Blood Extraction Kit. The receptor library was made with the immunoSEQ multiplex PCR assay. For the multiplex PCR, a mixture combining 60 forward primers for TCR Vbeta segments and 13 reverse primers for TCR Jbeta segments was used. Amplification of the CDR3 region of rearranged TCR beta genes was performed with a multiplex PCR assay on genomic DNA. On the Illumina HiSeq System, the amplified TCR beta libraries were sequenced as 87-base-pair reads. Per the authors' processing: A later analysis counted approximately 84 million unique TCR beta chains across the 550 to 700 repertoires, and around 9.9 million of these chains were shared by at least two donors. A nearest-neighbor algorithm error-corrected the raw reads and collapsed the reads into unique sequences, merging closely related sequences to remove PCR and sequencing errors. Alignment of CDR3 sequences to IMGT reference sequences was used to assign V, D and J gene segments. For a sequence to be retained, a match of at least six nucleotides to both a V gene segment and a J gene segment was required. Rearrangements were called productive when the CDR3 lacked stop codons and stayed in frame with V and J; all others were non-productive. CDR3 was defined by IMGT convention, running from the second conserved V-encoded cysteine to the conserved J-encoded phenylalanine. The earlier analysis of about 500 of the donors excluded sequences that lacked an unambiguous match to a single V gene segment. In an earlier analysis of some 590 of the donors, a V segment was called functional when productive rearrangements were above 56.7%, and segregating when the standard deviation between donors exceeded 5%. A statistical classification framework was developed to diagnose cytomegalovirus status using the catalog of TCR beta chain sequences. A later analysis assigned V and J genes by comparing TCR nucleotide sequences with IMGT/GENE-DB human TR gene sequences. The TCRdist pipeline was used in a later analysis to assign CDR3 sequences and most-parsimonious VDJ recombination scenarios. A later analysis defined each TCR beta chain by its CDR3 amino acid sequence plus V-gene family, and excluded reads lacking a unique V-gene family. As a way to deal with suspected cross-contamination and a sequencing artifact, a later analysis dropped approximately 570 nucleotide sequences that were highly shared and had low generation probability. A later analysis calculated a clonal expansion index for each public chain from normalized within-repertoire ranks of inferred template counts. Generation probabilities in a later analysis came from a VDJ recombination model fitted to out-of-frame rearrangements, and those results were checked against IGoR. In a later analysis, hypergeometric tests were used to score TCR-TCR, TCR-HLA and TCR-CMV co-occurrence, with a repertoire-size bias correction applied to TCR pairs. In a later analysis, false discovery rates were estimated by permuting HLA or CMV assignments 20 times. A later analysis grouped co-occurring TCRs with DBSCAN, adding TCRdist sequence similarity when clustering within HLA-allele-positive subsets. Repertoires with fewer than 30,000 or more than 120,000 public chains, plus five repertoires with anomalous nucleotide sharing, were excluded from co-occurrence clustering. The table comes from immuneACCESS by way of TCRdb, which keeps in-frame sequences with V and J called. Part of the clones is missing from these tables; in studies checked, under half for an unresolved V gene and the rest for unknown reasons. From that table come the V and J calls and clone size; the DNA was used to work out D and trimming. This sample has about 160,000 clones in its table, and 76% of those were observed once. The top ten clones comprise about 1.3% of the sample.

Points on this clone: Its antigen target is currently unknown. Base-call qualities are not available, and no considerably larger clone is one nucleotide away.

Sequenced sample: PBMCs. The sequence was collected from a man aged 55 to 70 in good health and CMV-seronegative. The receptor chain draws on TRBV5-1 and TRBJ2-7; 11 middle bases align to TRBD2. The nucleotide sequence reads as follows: TGCGCCAGCAGCCCGACCTCCGGGACTAGCGGTGCCGAGCAGTACTTC. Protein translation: CASSPTSGTSGAEQYF.